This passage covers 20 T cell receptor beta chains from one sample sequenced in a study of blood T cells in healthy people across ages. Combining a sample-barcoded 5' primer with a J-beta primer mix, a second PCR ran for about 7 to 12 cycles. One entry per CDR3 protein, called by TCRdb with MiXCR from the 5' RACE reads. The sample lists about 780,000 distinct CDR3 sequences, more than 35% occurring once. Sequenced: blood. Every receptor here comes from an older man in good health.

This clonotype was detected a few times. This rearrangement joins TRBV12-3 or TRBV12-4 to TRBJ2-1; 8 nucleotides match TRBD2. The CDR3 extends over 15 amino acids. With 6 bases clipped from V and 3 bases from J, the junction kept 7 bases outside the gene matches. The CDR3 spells CASSPRAGDYNEQFF. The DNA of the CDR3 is TGTGCCAGCAGCCCTCGAGCGGGAGACTACAATGAGCAGTTCTTC.

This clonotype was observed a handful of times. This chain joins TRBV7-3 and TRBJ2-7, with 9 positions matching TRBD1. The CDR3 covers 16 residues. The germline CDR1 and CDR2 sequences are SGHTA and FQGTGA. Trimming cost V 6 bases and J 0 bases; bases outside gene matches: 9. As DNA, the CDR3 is TGTGCCAGCAGGTCTAACAGGGGGCGTTTCTCCTACGAGCAGTACTTC. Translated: CASRSNRGRFSYEQYF.

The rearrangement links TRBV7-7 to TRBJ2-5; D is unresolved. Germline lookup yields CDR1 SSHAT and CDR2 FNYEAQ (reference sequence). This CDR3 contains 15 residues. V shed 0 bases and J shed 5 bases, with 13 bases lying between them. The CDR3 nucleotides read TGTGCCAGCAGCTTAGCGTTTGCCCTTCGGGAGACCCAGTACTTC. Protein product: CASSLAFALRETQYF.

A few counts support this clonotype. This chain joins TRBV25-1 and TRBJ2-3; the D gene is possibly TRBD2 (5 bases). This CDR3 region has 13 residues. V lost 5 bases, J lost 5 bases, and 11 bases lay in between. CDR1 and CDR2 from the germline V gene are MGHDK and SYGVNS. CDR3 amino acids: CASSLAGIDTQYF. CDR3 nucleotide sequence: TGTGCCAGCAGTCTAGCTGGCATAGATACGCAGTATTTT.

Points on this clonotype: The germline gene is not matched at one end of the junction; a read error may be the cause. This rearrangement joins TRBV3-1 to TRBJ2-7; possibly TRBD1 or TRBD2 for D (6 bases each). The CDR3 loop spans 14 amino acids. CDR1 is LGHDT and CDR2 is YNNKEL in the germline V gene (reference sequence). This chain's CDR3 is CVSSREGGFGEQYF. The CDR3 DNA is TGTGTCAGCAGCCGAGAGGGGGGATTCGGCGAGCAGTACTTC.

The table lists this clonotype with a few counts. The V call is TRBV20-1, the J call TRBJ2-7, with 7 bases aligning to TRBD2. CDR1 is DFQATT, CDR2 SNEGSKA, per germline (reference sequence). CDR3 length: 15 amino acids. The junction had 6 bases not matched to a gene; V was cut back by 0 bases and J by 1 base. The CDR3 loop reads CSAREAAGVSYEQYF. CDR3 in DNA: TGCAGTGCTAGAGAGGCCGCGGGAGTATCCTACGAGCAGTACTTC.

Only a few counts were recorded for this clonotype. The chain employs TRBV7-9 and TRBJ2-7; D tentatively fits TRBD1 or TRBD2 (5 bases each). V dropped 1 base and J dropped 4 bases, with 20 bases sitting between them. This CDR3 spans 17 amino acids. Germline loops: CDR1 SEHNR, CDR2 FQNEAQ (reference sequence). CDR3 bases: TGTGCCAGCAGCTTAGATCCCGGGACGCCTCGGTCGTACGAGCAGTACTTC. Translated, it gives CASSLDPGTPRSYEQYF.

CDR3 amino acids: CASSLTKAGLAGGTNTGELFF. DNA of the CDR3: TGTGCCAGCAGTTTAACAAAGGCAGGACTAGCGGGGGGGACGAACACCGGGGAGCTGTTTTTT. The J gene is TRBJ2-2, the V gene TRBV12-3 or TRBV12-4, with TRBD2 identical over 15 bases. This CDR3 comprises 21 residues. With 2 bases clipped from V and 0 bases from J, the junction kept 10 bases outside the gene matches.

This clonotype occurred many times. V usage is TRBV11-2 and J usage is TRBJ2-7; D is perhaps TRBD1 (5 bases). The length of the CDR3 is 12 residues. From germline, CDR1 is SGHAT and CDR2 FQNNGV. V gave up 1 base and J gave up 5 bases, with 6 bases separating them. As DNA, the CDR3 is TGTGCCAGCAGCTTAGTAGGGGACGAGCAGTACTTC. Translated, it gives CASSLVGDEQYF.

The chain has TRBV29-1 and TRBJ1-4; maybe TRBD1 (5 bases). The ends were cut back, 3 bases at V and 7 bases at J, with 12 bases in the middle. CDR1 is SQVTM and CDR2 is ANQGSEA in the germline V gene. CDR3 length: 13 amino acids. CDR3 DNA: TGCAGCGTTGAGGTCAGGGAGACTGAAAAACTGTTTTTT. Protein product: CSVEVRETEKLFF.

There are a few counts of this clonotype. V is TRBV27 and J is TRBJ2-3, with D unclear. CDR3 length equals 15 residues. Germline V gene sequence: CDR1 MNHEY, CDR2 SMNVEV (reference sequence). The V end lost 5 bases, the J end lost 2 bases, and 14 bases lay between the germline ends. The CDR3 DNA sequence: TGTGCCAGCAGTCTCCGGGCCGTCATCACAGATACGCAGTATTTT. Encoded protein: CASSLRAVITDTQYF.

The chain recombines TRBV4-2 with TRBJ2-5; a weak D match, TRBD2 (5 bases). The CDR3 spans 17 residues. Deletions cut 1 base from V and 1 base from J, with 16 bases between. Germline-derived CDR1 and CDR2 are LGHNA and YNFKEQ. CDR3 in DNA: TGTGCCAGCAGCCAAGGGGTCACCCGGGATATCCAAGAGACCCAGTACTTC. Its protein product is CASSQGVTRDIQETQYF.

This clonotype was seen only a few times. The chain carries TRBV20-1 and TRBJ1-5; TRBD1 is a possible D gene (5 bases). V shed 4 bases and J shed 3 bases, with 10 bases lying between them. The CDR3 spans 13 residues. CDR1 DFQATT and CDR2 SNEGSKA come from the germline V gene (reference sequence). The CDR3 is CSATGSDNQPQHF. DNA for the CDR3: TGCAGTGCTACAGGGTCAGACAATCAGCCCCAGCATTTT.

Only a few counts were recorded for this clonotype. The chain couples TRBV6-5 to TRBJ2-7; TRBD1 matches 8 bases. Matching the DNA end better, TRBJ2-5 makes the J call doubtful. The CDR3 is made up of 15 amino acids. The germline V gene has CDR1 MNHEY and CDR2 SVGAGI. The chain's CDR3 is CASSYTQGVGETQYF. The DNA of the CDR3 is TGTGCCAGCAGTTACACACAGGGGGTAGGGGAGACCCAGTACTTC.

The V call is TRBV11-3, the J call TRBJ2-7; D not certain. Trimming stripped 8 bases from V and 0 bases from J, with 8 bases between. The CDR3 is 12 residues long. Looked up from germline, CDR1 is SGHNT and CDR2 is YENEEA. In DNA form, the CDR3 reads TGTGCCAGCGGCCAAGTCTCCTACGAGCAGTACTTC. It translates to CASGQVSYEQYF.

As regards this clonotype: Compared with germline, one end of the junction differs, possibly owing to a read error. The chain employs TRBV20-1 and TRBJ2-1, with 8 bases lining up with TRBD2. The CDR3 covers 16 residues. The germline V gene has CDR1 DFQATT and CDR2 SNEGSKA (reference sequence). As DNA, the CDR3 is TGCAGTGCTAGAGATCCTAGCGGGCCCTCCTGCAATGAGCAGTTCTTC. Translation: CSARDPSGPSCNEQFF.

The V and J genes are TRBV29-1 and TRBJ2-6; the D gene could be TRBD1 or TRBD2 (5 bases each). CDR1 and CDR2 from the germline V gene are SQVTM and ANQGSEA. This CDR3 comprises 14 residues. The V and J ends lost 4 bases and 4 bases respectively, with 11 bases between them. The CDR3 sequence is CSVGDGAGANVLTF. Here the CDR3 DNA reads TGCAGCGTTGGGGACGGCGCGGGGGCCAACGTCCTGACTTTC.

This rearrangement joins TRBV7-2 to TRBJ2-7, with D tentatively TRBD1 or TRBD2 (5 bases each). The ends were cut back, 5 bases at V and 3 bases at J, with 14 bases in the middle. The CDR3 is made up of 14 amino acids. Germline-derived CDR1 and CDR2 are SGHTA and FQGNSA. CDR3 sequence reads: CASSRGVLLYEQYF. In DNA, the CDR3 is TGTGCCAGCAGCCGAGGGGTCCTTCTCTACGAGCAGTACTTC.

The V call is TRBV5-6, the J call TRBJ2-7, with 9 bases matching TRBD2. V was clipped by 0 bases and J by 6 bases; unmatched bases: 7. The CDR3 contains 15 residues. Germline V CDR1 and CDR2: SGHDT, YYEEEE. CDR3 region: CASSLAWREGREQYF. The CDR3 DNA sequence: TGTGCCAGCAGCTTGGCCTGGCGGGAGGGCCGCGAGCAGTACTTC. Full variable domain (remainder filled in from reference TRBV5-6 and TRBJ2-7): DAGVTQSPTHLIKTRGQQVTLRCSPKSGHDTVSWYQQALGQGPQFIFQYYEEEERQRGNFPDRFSGHQFPNYSSELNVNALLLGDSALYLCASSLAWREGREQYFGPGTRLTVT.

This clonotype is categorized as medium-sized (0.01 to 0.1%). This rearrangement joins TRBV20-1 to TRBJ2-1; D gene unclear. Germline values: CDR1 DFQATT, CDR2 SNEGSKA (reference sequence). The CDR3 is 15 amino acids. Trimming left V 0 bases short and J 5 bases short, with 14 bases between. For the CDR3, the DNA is TGCAGTGCTAGAGATCTTATTAGTAGTAACAATGAGCAGTTCTTC. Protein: CSARDLISSNNEQFF.